What follows are 32 T cell receptor beta chains derived from one specimen sequenced in a study of identical twins. TCRdb recomputed calls from the 5' RACE reads with MiXCR, one row per CDR3 protein. The repertoire holds over 600,000 distinct CDR3 sequences, with 21% as singletons. The same specimen was also included in a second study, on T cells expressing NK-cell markers.

What was sequenced was PBMCs. These receptors came from a woman aged 18 to 35 in good health.

This clonotype turned up a few times. The chain recombines TRBV20-1 with TRBJ2-3; the D gene is possibly TRBD2 (6 bases). The germline CDR1 and CDR2 sequences are DFQATT and SNEGSKA (reference sequence). The CDR3 consists of 17 residues. Trimming pared 1 base from V and 3 bases from J, leaving 20 bases between. The CDR3 DNA sequence: TGCAGTGCTAGAGCACCCTACTGGGGAGGTGCGACAGATACGCAGTATTTT. Translating it yields CSARAPYWGGATDTQYF.

In its sample, this clonotype was seen a few times. The chain is built from TRBV12-3 or TRBV12-4 and TRBJ2-1, with 10 bases identical to TRBD2. CDR3 length: 15 amino acids. V shed 6 bases, J shed 2 bases, and the junction held 4 bases outside the gene matches. The CDR3: CASRDLAGAYNEQFF. The CDR3 coding sequence is TGTGCCAGCAGGGATCTAGCGGGAGCCTACAATGAGCAGTTCTTC.

The chain joins TRBV7-8 to TRBJ2-2; D perhaps matches TRBD2 (6 bases). Germline lookup yields CDR1 SGHVS and CDR2 FQNEAQ. The CDR3 contains 17 residues. Trimming left V 3 bases short and J 0 bases short, with 14 bases between. CDR3 nucleotides: TGTGCCAGCAGCTTCGGGACTTTCCTCGCGAACACCGGGGAGCTGTTTTTT. It is translated as CASSFGTFLANTGELFF.

Only a few counts were recorded for this clonotype. This chain uses TRBV10-1 with TRBJ2-1; 7 nucleotides align to TRBD2. Germline-derived CDR1 and CDR2 are WNHNN and SYGVQD (reference sequence). The CDR3 sequence is 15 residues long. Trimming took 4 bases from V and 8 from J; bases not matched to a gene: 11. The CDR3 is CASSGAGPTGDEQFF. The CDR3 coding sequence is TGCGCCAGCAGTGGAGCGGGGCCCACGGGGGATGAGCAGTTCTTC.

This clonotype was counted only a few times. V and J are TRBV12-3 or TRBV12-4 and TRBJ2-1, with D unclear. The CDR3 length is 11 residues. Trimming removed 6 bases at V and 6 bases at J, with 6 bases between. Here the CDR3 reads CASRVSNEQFF. The CDR3 bases are TGTGCCAGCAGAGTCAGCAATGAGCAGTTCTTC.

This clonotype was found a few times. The rearrangement uses TRBV9 and TRBJ1-1; D might be TRBD1 (6 bases). The CDR3 totals 13 residues. Germline loops: CDR1 SGDLS, CDR2 YYNGEE. Trimming cost V 3 bases and J 5 bases, with 11 bases left between them. The CDR3 loop is CASSGGGPTEAFF. The CDR3 coding sequence is TGTGCCAGCAGCGGAGGGGGTCCAACTGAAGCTTTCTTT.

This clonotype was seen a handful of times. V and J are TRBV20-1 and TRBJ2-3; TRBD2 matches at 11 bases. Germline CDR1 reads DFQATT; CDR2 reads SNEGSKA (reference sequence). The CDR3 contains 15 residues. V trimming: 4 bases; J trimming: 3 bases; junction bases outside the gene matches: 6. CDR3 sequence (DNA): TGCAGTGCTACGAGGACTAGCGGGCGAACAGATACGCAGTATTTT. It codes for CSATRTSGRTDTQYF.

V is TRBV7-8 and J is TRBJ2-7; D unclear. Per the germline V gene, CDR1 is SGHVS and CDR2 is FQNEAQ. Trimming removed 5 bases from V and 5 bases from J, with 19 bases in between. The CDR3 is 15 residues long. The CDR3 sequence: CASSPPPYPGHEQYF. The CDR3 DNA is TGTGCCAGCAGCCCCCCGCCGTATCCCGGGCACGAGCAGTACTTC.

This rearrangement joins TRBV13 to TRBJ2-7, with D perhaps matching TRBD1 (6 bases). V was shortened by 1 base and J by 2 bases, with 15 bases between the two germline ends. This CDR3 comprises 16 residues. Germline V lookup: CDR1 PRHDT, CDR2 FYEKMQ (reference sequence). The CDR3 DNA reads as TGTGCCAGCAGCTTAGCTCCGCGACAGGATCCCTACGAGCAGTACTTC. It is translated as CASSLAPRQDPYEQYF.

This rearrangement joins TRBV7-2 to TRBJ2-3, with 7 positions matching TRBD2. The CDR3 totals 18 residues. Germline CDR1 SGHTA, CDR2 FQGNSA. V dropped 0 bases and J dropped 1; count of bases not matched to a gene: 10. The CDR3 sequence: CASSLASGTGPRTDTQYF. Written as DNA, the CDR3 is TGTGCCAGCAGCTTAGCGAGCGGGACGGGGCCTCGCACAGATACGCAGTATTTT.

The rearrangement links TRBV12-3 or TRBV12-4 to TRBJ1-2; D gene uncertain. The length of the CDR3 is 13 residues. The V and J ends lost 7 bases and 1 base respectively, with 10 bases between them. This CDR3 reads CASIRGSNYGYTF. The CDR3, as DNA: TGTGCCAGCATACGTGGCAGTAACTATGGCTACACCTTC.

This clonotype was seen at least ten times. The chain joins TRBV5-1 to TRBJ2-1; 12 bases match TRBD2. This CDR3 region has 17 residues. Trimming cost V 4 bases and J 0 bases; bases outside gene matches: 5. In germline, CDR1 is SGHRS, CDR2 YFSETQ. In DNA, the CDR3 is TGCGCCAGCAGCCCTCGGACTAGCGGGATCTCCTACAATGAGCAGTTCTTC. It specifies CASSPRTSGISYNEQFF.

The J gene is TRBJ1-2, the V gene TRBV6-1; 7 bases fit TRBD1. The CDR3 is 15 residues long. The germline V gene has CDR1 MNHNS and CDR2 SASEGT. The V segment lost 2 bases and the J segment 3 bases; nucleotides outside the gene matches: 6. For the CDR3, the DNA is TGTGCCAGCAGTGAAAAGCGGCAGGGGGACTATGGCTACACCTTC. This sequence encodes CASSEKRQGDYGYTF.

Comments on this clonotype: The limits of the CDR3 on the DNA are not certain, so only TCRdb's listed CDR3 is given. The chain recombines TRBV7-9 with TRBJ2-7; TRBD2, the table's D call, lacks a check against the DNA. Both ends counted, the CDR3 spans 14 residues. Germline CDR1 is SEHNR and CDR2 is FQNEAQ (reference sequence). The CDR3 sequence is CASSFGPGPYEQYF.

The J gene is TRBJ2-1, the V gene TRBV7-9, with 9 bases aligning to TRBD2. The CDR3 runs 15 residues. Germline V gene data show CDR1 as SEHNR and CDR2 as FQNEAQ (reference sequence). J gave up 4 bases and V 6 bases, and 7 bases lay outside the gene matches. The CDR3 coding sequence is TGTGCCAGCAGTCGAGAGGGACTAGCTTACAATGAGCAGTTCTTC. Encoded protein: CASSREGLAYNEQFF.

Many counts were recorded for this clonotype. The V and J genes are TRBV5-1 and TRBJ2-2; TRBD2 aligns across 10 bases. V was clipped by 3 bases and J by 3 bases; unmatched bases: 5. The CDR3 is made up of 16 amino acids. Germline V gene lookup returns CDR1 SGHRS and CDR2 YFSETQ. The CDR3 loop reads CASSWVGTSDTGELFF. As DNA, the CDR3 is TGCGCCAGCAGCTGGGTCGGGACTAGCGACACCGGGGAGCTGTTTTTT.

The rearrangement uses TRBV10-3 and TRBJ2-7; D remains unclear. V lost 0 bases, J lost 0 bases, and 9 bases lay in between. Looked up from germline, CDR1 is ENHRY and CDR2 is SYGVKD. The CDR3 sequence is 15 residues long. This chain's CDR3 is CAISESEVSSYEQYF. The CDR3 DNA follows: TGTGCCATCAGTGAGTCGGAAGTGAGCTCCTACGAGCAGTACTTC.

V gene TRBV20-1 combines with J gene TRBJ1-2, with D unresolved. Germline values: CDR1 DFQATT, CDR2 SNEGSKA (reference sequence). Trimming cost V 1 base and J 3 bases, with 9 bases left between them. This CDR3 contains 13 residues. The CDR3 protein is CSARAQVYYGYTF. The CDR3 coding sequence is TGCAGTGCTAGAGCTCAGGTTTACTATGGCTACACCTTC.

CDR3 coding DNA: TGCGCCAGCAGCCAAGAAGTTTTGTCAGGGGCGCGTTACGAGCAGTACTTC. Its protein product is CASSQEVLSGARYEQYF. The chain employs TRBV4-3 and TRBJ2-7; maybe TRBD1 (6 bases). Per germline, CDR1 LGHNA and CDR2 YSLEER. The CDR3 is 17 residues long. The V and J ends lost 0 bases and 4 bases respectively, with 19 bases between them.

A few counts support this clonotype. This chain connects TRBV7-9 to TRBJ2-1, with no clear D. The V gene's germline CDR1 is SEHNR and CDR2 FQNEAQ (reference sequence). The CDR3 runs 14 residues. V lost 3 bases, J lost 6 bases, and 12 bases lay in between. For the CDR3, the DNA is TGTGCCAGCAGCTTGGGCTACTTGGGCAATGAGCAGTTCTTC. It specifies CASSLGYLGNEQFF.

Only a few counts were recorded for this clonotype. The CDR3 DNA follows: TGCGCCAGCGGAGACAGGGACGGTGAAGCTTTCTTT. It encodes CASGDRDGEAFF. V and J are TRBV5-1 and TRBJ1-1, with TRBD1 matching over 7 bases. The germline CDR1 and CDR2 sequences are SGHRS and YFSETQ. The V segment lost 7 bases and the J segment 7 bases; nucleotides outside the gene matches: 7. This CDR3 contains 12 residues.

This clonotype was detected a few times. J is TRBJ1-5 and V is TRBV20-1, with TRBD1 identical over 7 bases. The CDR3 contains 15 residues. Germline CDR1 reads DFQATT; CDR2 reads SNEGSKA (reference sequence). With V trimmed by 5 bases and J by 5 bases, 12 bases remained unmatched. This CDR3 reads CSARRTGLTDQPQHF. CDR3 in DNA: TGCAGTGCTCGGCGGACAGGTCTAACAGATCAGCCCCAGCATTTT.

This chain links TRBV20-1 with TRBJ2-3; D may be TRBD2 (6 bases). CDR3 length: 14 amino acids. With 5 bases removed from V and 3 bases from J, the gap between germline ends came to 15 bases. CDR1 and CDR2 from the germline V gene are DFQATT and SNEGSKA (reference sequence). Here the CDR3 DNA reads TGCAGTGCTCTCCTCCGGGAGTTTACAGATACGCAGTATTTT. Translation gives CSALLREFTDTQYF.

This clonotype came up a few times. The chain joins TRBV6-1 to TRBJ1-2; D unclear. The ends were cut back, 6 bases at V and 9 bases at J, with 20 bases in the middle. CDR1 is MNHNS and CDR2 is SASEGT in the germline V gene. This CDR3 is built from 14 residues. The CDR3 sequence is CASSNSQGLTSYTF. CDR3 DNA: TGTGCCAGCAGCAACAGTCAAGGGCTTACTAGCTACACCTTC.

The J gene is TRBJ2-7, the V gene TRBV12-3 or TRBV12-4, with TRBD1 identical over 8 bases. The CDR3 is made up of 15 amino acids. V shed 3 bases, J shed 5 bases, and the junction held 9 bases outside the gene matches. In nucleotides, the CDR3 is TGTGCCAGCAGTTTTCGGCAGGGGGCTCTGGACGAGCAGTACTTC. This codes for CASSFRQGALDEQYF.

There are a few counts of this clonotype. This rearrangement joins TRBV5-1 to TRBJ2-1; D is unclear. This CDR3 region has 13 residues. Germline CDR1 and CDR2: SGHRS and YFSETQ. V shed 2 bases and J shed 8 bases, with 11 bases lying between them. CDR3 in DNA: TGCGCCAGCAGCTTTAGGTCTATCGATGAGCAGTTCTTC. Translating it yields CASSFRSIDEQFF.

The chain recombines TRBV7-2 with TRBJ1-6; D gene unclear. V was shortened by 4 bases and J by 8 bases, with 18 bases between the two germline ends. The CDR3 has 16 amino acids. Per the germline V gene, CDR1 is SGHTA and CDR2 is FQGNSA. This chain's CDR3 is CASSSPPAQLDSPLHF. The CDR3 nucleotides are TGTGCCAGCAGCTCCCCCCCTGCACAGTTGGATTCACCCCTCCACTTT.

V gene TRBV10-3 combines with J gene TRBJ2-1; no clear D gene. CDR3 size: 12 residues. V lost 4 bases and J lost 4, with 5 bases in between. Germline CDR1 and CDR2: ENHRY and SYGVKD. The CDR3 loop is CAISAEYNEQFF. In nucleotides, the CDR3 is TGTGCCATCAGTGCAGAGTACAATGAGCAGTTCTTC.

The J gene is TRBJ1-2, the V gene TRBV7-6; D remains ambiguous. The ends were cut back, 1 base at V and 6 bases at J, with 6 bases in the middle. The CDR3 is 12 amino acids. Germline values: CDR1 SGHVS, CDR2 FNYEAQ. The CDR3 protein is CASSLVGDGYTF. The CDR3 DNA reads TGTGCCAGCAGCTTAGTCGGGGATGGCTACACCTTC.

The genes are TRBV5-1 and TRBJ2-7; no firm D call. CDR1 SGHRS and CDR2 YFSETQ come from the germline V gene. V lost 0 bases to trimming and J lost 2 bases, with 12 bases between them. The CDR3 has 15 amino acids. The CDR3 DNA sequence: TGCGCCAGCAGCTTGGGGTCCGACATGACCTACGAGCAGTACTTC. The encoded protein is CASSLGSDMTYEQYF.

This clonotype was counted many times. The V and J genes are TRBV20-1 and TRBJ2-1; D unclear. Germline lookup yields CDR1 DFQATT and CDR2 SNEGSKA (reference sequence). This CDR3 contains 12 residues. V was pared by 6 bases and J by 8 bases, with 14 bases between. The CDR3 sequence: CSATTLTDEQFF. DNA for the CDR3: TGCAGTGCAACGACTCTTACGGATGAGCAGTTCTTC.

This clonotype was seen repeatedly, ten times or more. The CDR3 reads CASRGEAGGKNTQYF. The CDR3 bases are TGTGCCAGCCGCGGCGAAGCCGGGGGGAAGAATACGCAGTATTTT. The J gene is TRBJ2-3, the V gene TRBV3-1, with TRBD2 matching over 7 bases. The V gene's germline CDR1 is LGHDT and CDR2 YNNKEL (reference sequence). The CDR3 totals 15 residues. The J segment lost 7 bases and the V segment lost 8 bases, leaving 15 bases of the junction unmatched.